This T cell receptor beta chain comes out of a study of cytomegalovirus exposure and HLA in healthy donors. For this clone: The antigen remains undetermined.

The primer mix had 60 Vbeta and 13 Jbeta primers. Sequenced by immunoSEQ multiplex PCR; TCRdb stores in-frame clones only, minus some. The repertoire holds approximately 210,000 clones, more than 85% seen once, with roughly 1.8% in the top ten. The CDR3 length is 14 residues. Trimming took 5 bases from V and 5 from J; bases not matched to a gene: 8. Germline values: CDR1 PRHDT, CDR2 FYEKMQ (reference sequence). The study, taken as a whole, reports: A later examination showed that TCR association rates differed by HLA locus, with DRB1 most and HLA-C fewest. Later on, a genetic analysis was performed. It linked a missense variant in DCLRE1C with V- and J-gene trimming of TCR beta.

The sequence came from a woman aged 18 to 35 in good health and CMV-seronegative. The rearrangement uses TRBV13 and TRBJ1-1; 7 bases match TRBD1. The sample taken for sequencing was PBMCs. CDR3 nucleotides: TGTGCCAGCAGCCAAGGGGGCCAGGGGACTGAAGCTTTCTTT. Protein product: CASSQGGQGTEAFF.